This T cell receptor beta chain was recorded in a study of lymphopenia after photon versus proton radiotherapy. Study-wide results and caveats: Post-nadir TCR diversity decline inversely tracked overall survival among those who died. Photon-treated patients lost naive T cells and TCR diversity; proton-treated stayed stable. Oligoclonal CD8+ Temra expansion after nadir drove photon patients' diversity drop. Survival link was tested only in deceased patients; proton benefit remains a possibility.

Concerning this clone: Its antigen is as yet unknown.

Per the germline V gene, CDR1 is SGDLS and CDR2 is YYNGEE. The V segment lost 7 bases and the J segment 4 bases; nucleotides outside the gene matches: 6. The CDR3 runs to 15 residues. Produced via immunoSEQ multiplex PCR; TCRdb's table is partial and in-frame only. This sample has roughly 30,000 clones; approximately 95% occur once, and the top ten carry less than 0.75%. The clonotype comes from a woman in her forties or fifties with cholangiocarcinoma. This specimen was peripheral blood, taken from a patient treated with photon-based radiotherapy. This chain joins TRBV9 and TRBJ2-2; 11 bases fit TRBD1. CDR3 DNA sequence: TGTGCCAGCCGGACAGGGGGCGCCGTCACCGGGGAGCTGTTTTTT. Protein sequence: CASRTGGAVTGELFF.